This is a list of T cell receptor beta chains from one sample in a study of blood T cell repertoires in COVID-19. The protocol was immunoSEQ multiplex PCR, while the TCRdb copy is restricted to in-frame clones and leaves out a portion. The table includes about 170,000 clones, 84% detected once. Sequencing was carried out using peripheral blood. The receptors were sampled from a man between 65 and 85 years old with active or convalescent COVID-19. Each CDR3 is given with its conserved first and last residue. The order of the fields is D gene, clone size, J gene, V gene, CDR3 protein, CDR3 DNA. The D gene is left open where the match is weak. Clone size, where shown, is once, few, many, or a class for clones that have expanded.

TRBD1 . TRBJ1-6 TRBV11-2 CASNQRQGSSPLHF TGTGCCAGCAACCAACGACAGGGGAGCTCACCCCTCCACTTT
. . TRBJ1-2 TRBV2 CASSLNAPNYGYTF TGTGCCAGCAGTTTGAATGCGCCTAACTATGGCTACACCTTC
. once TRBJ2-2 TRBV5-1 CASSLDGANTGELFF TGCGCCAGCAGCTTGGACGGGGCGAACACCGGGGAGCTGTTTTTT
. . TRBJ1-1 TRBV19 CASRGGTMETEAFF TGTGCCAGCCGAGGCGGGACTATGGAGACTGAAGCTTTCTTT
. . TRBJ1-1 TRBV24-1 CATSDYQNTEAFF TGTGCCACCAGTGACTACCAAAACACTGAAGCTTTCTTT
TRBD2 few TRBJ2-2 TRBV24-1 CAASGRAPNTGELFF TGTGCCGCCAGCGGGAGGGCCCCAAACACCGGGGAGCTGTTTTTT
. . TRBJ2-4 TRBV18 CASSPQRDTRREEYF TGTGCCAGCTCACCACAGAGGGATACTAGAAGGGAGGAGTACTTC
TRBD1 . TRBJ1-1 TRBV6-5 CASRSDRATEAFF TGTGCCAGCAGATCCGACAGGGCCACTGAAGCTTTCTTT
. . TRBJ1-2 TRBV18 CASSPVGGLGLYGYTF TGTGCCAGCTCCCCTGTTGGAGGCCTTGGGCTCTATGGCTACACCTTC
. . TRBJ2-7 TRBV6-6 CASSYLDSGYEQYF TGTGCCAGCAGTTACCTGGACAGCGGCTACGAGCAGTACTTC
. . TRBJ2-2 TRBV25-1 CASSELIGGGTGELFF TGTGCCAGCAGTGAATTGATAGGTGGAGGGACCGGGGAGCTGTTTTTT
TRBD1 . TRBJ1-1 TRBV11-2 CASWRTGGTEAFF TGTGCCAGCTGGAGGACAGGGGGCACTGAAGCTTTCTTT
. . TRBJ1-1 TRBV6-5 CASRPTSSTEAFF TGTGCCAGCAGACCCACTAGTAGCACTGAAGCTTTCTTT
TRBD1 . TRBJ1-2 TRBV10-1 CASSGQGGYGYTF TGCGCCAGCAGTGGACAGGGGGGTTATGGCTACACCTTC
. once TRBJ1-4 TRBV19 CASSIAGIREKLFF TGTGCCAGTAGTATAGCGGGTATACGGGAAAAACTGTTTTTT